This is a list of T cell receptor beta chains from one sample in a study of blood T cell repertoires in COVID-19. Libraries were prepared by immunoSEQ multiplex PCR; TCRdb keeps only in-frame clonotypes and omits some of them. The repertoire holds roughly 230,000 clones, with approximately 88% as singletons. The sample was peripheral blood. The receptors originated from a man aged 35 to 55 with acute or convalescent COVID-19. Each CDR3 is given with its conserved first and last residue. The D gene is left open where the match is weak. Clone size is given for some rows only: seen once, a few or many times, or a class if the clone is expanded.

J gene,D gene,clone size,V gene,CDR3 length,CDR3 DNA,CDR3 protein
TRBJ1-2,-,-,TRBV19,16,TGTGCCAGTAGTATGGCTTCGAGGGGAGGGACGAGTGGCTACACCTTC,CASSMASRGGTSGYTF
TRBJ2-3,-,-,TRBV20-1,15,TGCAGTGCTAGTGTCCCTAGCACAGGCACAGATACGCAGTATTTT,CSASVPSTGTDTQYF
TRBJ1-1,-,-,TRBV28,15,TGTGCCAGCACCGCTGGTGAAACTGAGTGGACTGAAGCTTTCTTT,CASTAGETEWTEAFF
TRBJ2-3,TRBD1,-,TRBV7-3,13,TGTGCCAGCAGCCGGACACAGGGGTCTTCGCAGTATTTT,CASSRTQGSSQYF
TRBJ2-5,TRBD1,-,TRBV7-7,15,TGTGCCAGCAGCTTAGCCCGGACAGGGTCAGAGACCCAGTACTTC,CASSLARTGSETQYF
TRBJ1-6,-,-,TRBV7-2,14,TGTGCCAGCAGCCCCAGCGGTCACTTTTCACCCCTCCACTTT,CASSPSGHFSPLHF
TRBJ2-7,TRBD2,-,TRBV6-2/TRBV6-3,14,TGTGCCAGCAGTTCTAGCGGGAGGGCAATCGAGCAGTACTTC,CASSSSGRAIEQYF
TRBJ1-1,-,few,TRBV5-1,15,TGCGCCAGCAGCTTGGGTTCGGGGGTTAACACTGAAGCTTTCTTT,CASSLGSGVNTEAFF
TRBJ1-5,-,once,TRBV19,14,TGTGCCAGTAGTATCACGGGTGCCGCACAGCCCCAGCATTTT,CASSITGAAQPQHF
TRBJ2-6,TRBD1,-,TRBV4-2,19,TGTGCCAGCAGCCCTGGGCCGGGACAGGCGAGCTCTGGGGCCAACGTCCTGACTTTC,CASSPGPGQASSGANVLTF
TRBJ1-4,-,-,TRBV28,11,TGTGCCAGCAAATTCTATGAAAAACTGTTTTTT,CASKFYEKLFF
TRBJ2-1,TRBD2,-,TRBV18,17,TGTGCCAGCTCACCAGGGACTAGCGGGAGTAGAAATGGTGAGCAGTTCTTC,CASSPGTSGSRNGEQFF
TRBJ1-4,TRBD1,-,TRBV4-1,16,TGCGCCAGCAGCGTCCGGGACAGAGCTACTAATGAAAAACTGTTTTTT,CASSVRDRATNEKLFF
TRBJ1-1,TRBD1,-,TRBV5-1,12,TGCGCCAGCAGCCCTAGACAGGGAGAAGCTTTCTTT,CASSPRQGEAFF
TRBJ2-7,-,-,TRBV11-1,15,TGTGCCAGCAGCTTAGACCCGGGATTCTCCTACGAGCAGTACTTC,CASSLDPGFSYEQYF
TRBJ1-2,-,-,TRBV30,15,TGTGCCTGGAGTGTAGGCCCCGGGTCTCGTGGAGGCTACACCTTC,CAWSVGPGSRGGYTF
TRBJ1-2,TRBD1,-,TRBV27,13,TGTGCCAGCAGCTGGGACAGGGGTTATGGCTACACCTTC,CASSWDRGYGYTF
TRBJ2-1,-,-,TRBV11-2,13,TGTGCCAGCAGCCGCGACAGGCAGCGCGAGCAGTTCTTC,CASSRDRQREQFF
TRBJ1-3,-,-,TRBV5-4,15,TGTGCCAGCAGAGGAGGGATGGGGTCTGGAAACACCATATATTTT,CASRGGMGSGNTIYF
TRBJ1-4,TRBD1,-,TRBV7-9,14,TGTGCCAGCAGATCCGGGACAGGGGATGAAAAACTGTTTTTT,CASRSGTGDEKLFF
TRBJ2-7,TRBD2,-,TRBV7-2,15,TGTGCCAGCAGCTTAGGTTTTAGCGGGAGCTACGAGCAGTACTTC,CASSLGFSGSYEQYF
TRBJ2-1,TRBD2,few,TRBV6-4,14,TGTGCCACCGCAGCGGGAGGGCCCTACAATGAGCAGTTCTTC,CATAAGGPYNEQFF
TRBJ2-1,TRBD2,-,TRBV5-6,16,TGTGCCAGCAGCTTACTAGCGGGGGACTCAGACAATGAGCAGTTCTTC,CASSLLAGDSDNEQFF
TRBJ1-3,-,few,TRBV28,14,TGTGCCAGCGCTACCCCGGCGGGGAGGAACACCATATATTTT,CASATPAGRNTIYF
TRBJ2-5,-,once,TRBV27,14,TGTGCCAGCATGGCGCCCCGAGGTGCGGAGACCCAGTACTTC,CASMAPRGAETQYF
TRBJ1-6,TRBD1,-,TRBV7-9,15,TGTGCCAGCAGCTCAGGGGGAGACACGGTTTCACCCCTCCACTTT,CASSSGGDTVSPLHF